A single sample gave rise to the 32 T cell receptor beta chains below, sequenced in a study of blood T cells in healthy people across ages (dated by TCRdb to about 2015). Libraries were constructed by 5' RACE. Instrument used: Illumina HiSeq 2500. A second PCR of roughly 6 to 11 cycles was run with a J-beta primer mix and a sample-barcoded 5' primer. TCRdb reprocessing: public reads trimmed at Q25 with fastp, clones called with MiXCR, in-frame beta chains kept. A single entry per CDR3 protein holds the most common genes and DNA from its merged rows. The sample records roughly 700,000 distinct CDR3 sequences, 25% of which are singletons. In total, the top ten clones hold roughly a tenth of the sample. These data also formed part of another study, on T cells of mothers and their children.

Sequenced sample: blood. Receptors originate from a boy aged 5-17 years in good health.

The chain combines TRBV20-1 with TRBJ2-2, with TRBD1 matching 7 bases. Trimming cost V 1 base and J 1 base; bases outside gene matches: 6. The CDR3 is 16 amino acids. CDR1 DFQATT and CDR2 SNEGSKA come from the germline V gene (reference sequence). In DNA form, the CDR3 reads TGCAGTGCTAGAGCCTCGGGACAGAAGAACACCGGGGAGCTGTTTTTT. As protein: CSARASGQKNTGELFF.

This chain links TRBV6-1 with TRBJ2-2; 12 bases align to TRBD2. CDR1 is MNHNS and CDR2 is SASEGT in the germline V gene. Losses at the gene ends were 6 bases for V and 4 bases for J; bases not matched to a gene: 6. This CDR3 comprises 16 residues. CDR3 residues: CASSFGLAGPTGELFF. As DNA, the CDR3 is TGTGCCAGCAGCTTCGGACTAGCGGGACCCACCGGGGAGCTGTTTTTT.

This chain joins TRBV28 and TRBJ2-5; 7 bases align to TRBD2. The length of the CDR3 is 16 residues. The V gene end was trimmed by 4 bases and the J gene end by 0 bases; junction bases not matched to a gene: 8. The germline CDR1 and CDR2 sequences are MDHEN and SYDVKM. CDR3 bases: TGTGCCAGCAGTTGGGACCAGGGAGGGGACCAAGAGACCCAGTACTTC. Translating it yields CASSWDQGGDQETQYF.

The chain joins TRBV3-1 to TRBJ2-5; 8 bases fit TRBD2. The last part of the DNA fits TRBJ2-7 better; the J call may be wrong. CDR1 and CDR2 from the germline V gene are LGHDT and YNNKEL (reference sequence). The CDR3 is 16 residues long. CDR3 in amino acids: CASSQDHGRAPYEQYF. CDR3 coding DNA: TGTGCCAGCAGCCAAGACCACGGGAGGGCCCCCTACGAGCAGTACTTC.

The chain links TRBV10-3 to TRBJ1-5; no clear D. Trimming pared 0 bases from V and 9 bases from J, leaving 12 bases between. Germline CDR1 is ENHRY and CDR2 is SYGVKD. This CDR3 is built from 14 residues. The DNA of the CDR3 is TGTGCCATCAGTGAGTCAGGGCTGCGGAGGCCCCAGCATTTT. It translates to CAISESGLRRPQHF.

V and J are TRBV29-1 and TRBJ2-2; perhaps TRBD1 as D (5 bases). CDR3 length: 13 residues. Germline V gene data show CDR1 as SQVTM and CDR2 as ANQGSEA. Trimming pared 0 bases from V and 6 bases from J, leaving 8 bases between. Here the CDR3 DNA reads TGCAGCGTTGAAGACAGGGCGGCCGGGGAGCTGTTTTTT. It is translated as CSVEDRAAGELFF.

This clonotype is a singleton in its sample. The V call is TRBV7-9, the J call TRBJ1-1; D is possibly TRBD1 (6 bases). Per germline, CDR1 SEHNR and CDR2 FQNEAQ (reference sequence). The CDR3 contains 15 residues. V lost 8 bases and J 5 bases, leaving 21 bases between the germline ends. The CDR3 DNA sequence: TGTGCCAGCGGACGCGGGGGGGGCACGGGGACTGAAGCTTTCTTT. It specifies CASGRGGGTGTEAFF. Full variable domain (missing parts from reference TRBV7-9 and TRBJ1-1): DTGVSQNPRHKITKRGQNVTFRCDPISEHNRLYWYRQTLGQGPEFLTYFQNEAQLEKSRLLSDRFSAERPKGSFSTLEIQRTEQGDSAMYLCASGRGGGTGTEAFFGQGTRLTVV.

The CDR3 nucleotides read TGTGCCACCTCTCTAGCGGACACCTACGAGCAGTACTTC. Protein product: CATSLADTYEQYF. This sequence joins TRBV2 and TRBJ2-7; 7 bases fit TRBD2. Germline V gene sequence: CDR1 SNHLY, CDR2 FYNNEI. This CDR3 has 13 residues. V shed 10 bases and J 2 bases; nucleotides not matched to a gene: 8.

The V gene is TRBV29-1, the J gene TRBJ2-5; D remains ambiguous. V shed 5 bases and J shed 5 bases, with 12 bases lying between them. CDR1 is SQVTM and CDR2 is ANQGSEA in the germline V gene. The CDR3 runs to 12 residues. CDR3 sequence: CSVPSMPETQYF. The CDR3 DNA sequence: TGCAGCGTTCCCAGTATGCCGGAGACCCAGTACTTC. Looking up the rest from reference TRBV29-1 and TRBJ2-5 gives the full variable domain: SAVISQKPSRDICQRGTSLTIQCQVDSQVTMMFWYRQQPGQSLTLIATANQGSEATYESGFVIDKFPISRPNLTFSTLTVSNMSPEDSSIYLCSVPSMPETQYFGPGTRLLVL.

This clonotype was observed a few times. Compared with germline, one end of the junction differs, possibly owing to a read error. The V and J genes are TRBV7-8 and TRBJ2-3, with 9 bases fitting TRBD1. Germline V gene sequence: CDR1 SGHVS, CDR2 FQNEAQ. CDR3 length: 17 amino acids. This chain's CDR3 is CATSPWGTGRATDTQYF. In DNA, the CDR3 is TGTGCCACCAGCCCATGGGGGACAGGGAGGGCCACAGATACGCAGTATTTT.

The chain links TRBV19 to TRBJ2-7; 8 nucleotides agree with TRBD1. CDR1 and CDR2 (germline): LNHDA, SQIVND (reference sequence). The CDR3 is made up of 17 amino acids. V was clipped by 3 bases and J by 5 bases; unmatched bases: 15. The CDR3 protein is CASSILGSRTGLDEQYF. In DNA, the CDR3 is TGTGCCAGTAGTATTCTTGGATCGAGGACAGGGCTGGACGAGCAGTACTTC.

CDR3: CASSLALSPNTEAFF. The CDR3, as DNA: TGTGCCAGCAGCTTAGCGCTAAGTCCGAACACTGAAGCTTTCTTT. The chain recombines TRBV7-2 with TRBJ1-1; no clear D. CDR3 length equals 15 residues. V was shortened by 0 bases and J by 1 base, with 9 bases between the two germline ends. CDR1 and CDR2 from the germline V gene are SGHTA and FQGNSA.

V gene TRBV5-1 combines with J gene TRBJ2-5; D is possibly TRBD2 (6 bases). CDR1 and CDR2 (germline): SGHRS, YFSETQ. CDR3 length: 15 amino acids. Trimming shortened V by 4 bases and J by 5 bases, and 18 bases separated the two germline ends. The CDR3 DNA reads as TGCGCCAGCAGCAGGGACGGGGAGGAGTATGAGACCCAGTACTTC. As protein: CASSRDGEEYETQYF.

The CDR3 spells CASSYEPSGGVADTQYF. The CDR3 DNA follows: TGTGCCAGCAGTTACGAGCCTAGCGGGGGGGTAGCAGATACGCAGTATTTT. The chain uses TRBV6-5 and TRBJ2-3; 12 nucleotides align to TRBD2. CDR1 is MNHEY, CDR2 SVGAGI, per germline. This CDR3 contains 17 residues. The V segment lost 2 bases and the J segment 4 bases; nucleotides outside the gene matches: 7.

This clonotype was recorded a few times. V gene TRBV3-1 combines with J gene TRBJ1-1; D might be TRBD1 (5 bases). V was cut by 4 bases and J by 1 base, with 16 bases left in between. Looked up from germline, CDR1 is LGHDT and CDR2 is YNNKEL (reference sequence). CDR3 length equals 16 residues. The CDR3 spells CASSLRSGLGNTEAFF. The CDR3 bases are TGTGCCAGCAGCCTAAGATCGGGACTGGGGAACACTGAAGCTTTCTTT.

Details on this clonotype: The CDR3 carries no conserved terminal phenylalanine or tryptophan, so it likely arises from a read error. V gene TRBV3-1 combines with J gene TRBJ2-5; 8 bases line up with TRBD1. The CDR3 consists of 16 residues. The ends lost 0 bases at V and 5 bases at J; junction bases unmatched: 8. Germline V gene lookup returns CDR1 LGHDT and CDR2 YNNKEL (reference sequence). CDR3 loop: CASSQDRTGWEETQYS. For the CDR3, the DNA is TGTGCCAGCAGCCAAGATCGGACAGGGTGGGAGGAGACCCAGTACTCC.

This clonotype was seen a handful of times. The gene calls are TRBV9 and TRBJ1-2; 7 bases match TRBD1. Germline V CDR1 and CDR2: SGDLS, YYNGEE. CDR3 length: 13 residues. Germline trimming cut 2 bases from V and 6 bases from J; bases unmatched to any gene: 4. CDR3 residues: CASSVQGGDGYTF. The CDR3 nucleotides are TGTGCCAGCAGCGTGCAGGGGGGGGATGGCTACACCTTC.

The CDR3 DNA sequence: TGTGCCAGCAGTTTACCTCACAGGGGGGGTGAAAAACTGTTTTTT. As protein: CASSLPHRGGEKLFF. The chain recombines TRBV28 with TRBJ1-4; 8 nucleotides align to TRBD1. Germline assignment: CDR1 MDHEN and CDR2 SYDVKM. V shed 2 bases, J shed 7 bases, and the junction held 6 bases outside the gene matches. The CDR3 extends over 15 amino acids. The variable domain in full, completed from reference TRBV28 and TRBJ1-4, reads DVKVTQSSRYLVKRTGEKVFLECVQDMDHENMFWYRQDPGLGLRLIYFSYDVKMKEKGDIPEGYSVSREKKERFSLILESASTNQTSMYLCASSLPHRGGEKLFFGSGTQLSVL.

The V gene is TRBV12-5, the J gene TRBJ2-5, with 7 nucleotides matching TRBD1. The length of the CDR3 is 15 residues. V lost 2 bases and J lost 2; bases outside the gene matches: 5. The germline CDR1 and CDR2 sequences are LGHNT and FRNRAP. This CDR3 is CASGLTTGPQETQYF. The DNA of the CDR3 is TGTGCTAGTGGTTTGACGACAGGGCCACAAGAGACCCAGTACTTC.

This CDR3 reads CSAPQYLGETQYF. The CDR3, as DNA: TGCAGTGCGCCACAGTACTTGGGAGAGACCCAGTACTTC. This chain links TRBV20-1 with TRBJ2-5; D uncertain. The V gene's germline CDR1 is DFQATT and CDR2 SNEGSKA (reference sequence). Trimming pared 6 bases from V and 4 bases from J, leaving 15 bases between. This CDR3 spans 13 amino acids.

This clonotype was picked up a small number of times. The J gene is TRBJ2-1, the V gene TRBV27; tentative D call: TRBD2 (5 bases). The CDR3 sequence is 19 residues long. V was pared by 1 base and J by 6 bases, with 25 bases between. Germline V gene lookup returns CDR1 MNHEY and CDR2 SMNVEV (reference sequence). CDR3 in DNA: TGTGCCAGCAGTTTATACCCACCCGGGGAGCGTAAAGGGATCAATGAGCAGTTCTTC. Translating it yields CASSLYPPGERKGINEQFF.

This clonotype was seen more than once but under ten times. The V call is TRBV29-1, the J call TRBJ1-4, with D perhaps matching TRBD1 (5 bases). The CDR3 consists of 16 residues. Germline-derived CDR1 and CDR2 are SQVTM and ANQGSEA. Trimming shortened V by 5 bases and J by 0 bases, and 16 bases separated the two germline ends. CDR3 nucleotides: TGCAGCGTTTTAACCGGGACCTCGGCAACTAATGAAAAACTGTTTTTT. Its translation is CSVLTGTSATNEKLFF.

This chain joins TRBV5-1 and TRBJ2-7, with 9 positions matching TRBD1. From germline, CDR1 is SGHRS and CDR2 YFSETQ. V shed 0 bases, J shed 3 bases, and the junction held 7 bases outside the gene matches. This CDR3 is built from 16 residues. CDR3 coding DNA: TGCGCCAGCAGCTTGGGTCGGGACAGGGATATCTACGAGCAGTACTTC. It encodes CASSLGRDRDIYEQYF. The variable domain in full, completed from reference TRBV5-1 and TRBJ2-7, reads KAGVTQTPRYLIKTRGQQVTLSCSPISGHRSVSWYQQTPGQGLQFLFEYFSETQRNKGNFPGRFSGRQFSNSRSEMNVSTLELGDSALYLCASSLGRDRDIYEQYFGPGTRLTVT.

This chain uses TRBV3-1 with TRBJ1-5; possible D gene TRBD1, 5 bases. Germline V gives CDR1 LGHDT, CDR2 YNNKEL (reference sequence). CDR3 size: 13 residues. V was clipped by 3 bases and J by 7 bases, with 10 bases between them. This chain's CDR3 is CASSQSRGQPQHF. The DNA for the CDR3 is TGTGCCAGCAGCCAGAGCCGGGGGCAGCCCCAGCATTTT.

This clonotype was seen a handful of times. This chain connects TRBV20-1 to TRBJ2-7; the D is unclear. The germline gives CDR1 DFQATT, CDR2 SNEGSKA (reference sequence). V shed 3 bases and J shed 0 bases, with 9 bases lying between them. The CDR3 length is 13 residues. The CDR3 is CSASKKDSYEQYF. The CDR3 nucleotides are TGCAGTGCTAGCAAAAAGGACTCCTACGAGCAGTACTTC.

The chain has TRBV21-1 and TRBJ1-2. TRBV21-1 is a listed pseudogene. CDR3 length equals 13 residues. The CDR3 protein is CASSKSEAYGYTF. In nucleotides, the CDR3 is TGTGCCAGCAGCAAATCGGAGGCATATGGCTACACCTTC.

In this sample, this clonotype turned up many times. The chain employs TRBV5-1 and TRBJ2-4; no reliable D call. This CDR3 has 13 amino acids. Trimming stripped 5 bases from V and 0 bases from J, with 6 bases between. Germline values: CDR1 SGHRS, CDR2 YFSETQ. The CDR3 reads CASRSLAKNIQYF. The CDR3 DNA reads TGCGCCAGCAGATCGCTAGCCAAAAACATTCAGTACTTC.

The rearrangement joins TRBV28 to TRBJ2-7, with 8 positions matching TRBD1. CDR3 length: 15 amino acids. Germline V lookup: CDR1 MDHEN, CDR2 SYDVKM. J gave up 2 bases and V 5 bases, and 8 bases lay outside the gene matches. CDR3 amino acids: CASSPRGTGTYEQYF. As DNA, the CDR3 is TGTGCCAGCAGTCCAAGAGGGACAGGAACCTACGAGCAGTACTTC.

The chain couples TRBV3-1 to TRBJ1-2, with a weak D call TRBD1 (5 bases). V was trimmed by 5 bases and J by 8 bases, leaving 18 bases between them. The CDR3 spans 14 residues. Germline assignment: CDR1 LGHDT and CDR2 YNNKEL (reference sequence). As DNA, the CDR3 is TGTGCCAGCAGCTACCGGGACCTTGAGGGGGGCTACACCTTC. Its protein product is CASSYRDLEGGYTF.

The CDR3, as DNA: TGTGCCAGCAGTTACTCGAGGGCGACAAGCTCTTCTGGAAACACCATATATTTT. This translates into CASSYSRATSSSGNTIYF. The rearrangement uses TRBV6-5 and TRBJ1-3; D is unclear. Germline lookup yields CDR1 MNHEY and CDR2 SVGAGI. The V and J ends lost 0 bases and 1 base respectively, with 16 bases between them. The CDR3 has 18 amino acids.

The DNA of the CDR3 is TGTGCCAGCAGTGCCGGGACAGGAGGTCCCGGGGAGCTGTTTTTT. It codes for CASSAGTGGPGELFF. V and J are TRBV25-1 and TRBJ2-2; 8 nucleotides agree with TRBD1. Germline CDR1 and CDR2: MGHDK and SYGVNS. The CDR3 is made up of 15 amino acids. V lost 4 bases and J lost 6; bases outside the gene matches: 7. Using reference TRBV25-1 and TRBJ2-2 for the parts outside the CDR3, the full variable domain is EADIYQTPRYLVIGTGKKITLECSQTMGHDKMYWYQQDPGMELHLIHYSYGVNSTEKGDLSSESTVSRIRTEHFPLTLESARPSHTSQYLCASSAGTGGPGELFFGEGSRLTVL.

The gene calls are TRBV29-1 and TRBJ1-2, with D uncertain. Germline V gene data show CDR1 as SQVTM and CDR2 as ANQGSEA. The CDR3 extends over 15 amino acids. V was pared by 3 bases and J by 2 bases, with 16 bases between. The CDR3 DNA sequence: TGCAGCGTTGACAAGGGTCCCAGTGTGAACTATGGCTACACCTTC. This translates into CSVDKGPSVNYGYTF.